Below, 28 T cell receptor beta chains from the same sample are listed, as sequenced in a study of T cell repertoires in cytomegalovirus infection. Via MiXCR, TCRdb re-called the reads, giving one row per CDR3 protein. Found here are around 100,000 distinct CDR3 sequences, approximately 17% of them singletons; the top ten hold 8%. The specimen sequenced was PBMCs. Receptor source: a human donor in good health (CMV status not recorded). Some clones in this sample may be carry-over from other donors' samples.

This rearrangement joins TRBV7-2 to TRBJ1-3; D is possibly TRBD1 (5 bases). Germline V gives CDR1 SGHTA, CDR2 FQGNSA. V lost 4 bases and J 0 bases, leaving 10 bases between the germline ends. The CDR3 has 15 amino acids. CDR3 sequence reads: CASSSGGISGNTIYF. Here the CDR3 DNA reads TGTGCCAGCAGCTCTGGGGGGATCTCTGGAAACACCATATATTTT.

In this sample, this clonotype turned up many times. V and J are TRBV7-2 and TRBJ1-2, with D possibly being TRBD1 (6 bases). The CDR3 length is 14 residues. Germline V gene sequence: CDR1 SGHTA, CDR2 FQGNSA. V gave up 5 bases and J gave up 5 bases, with 15 bases separating them. CDR3 sequence: CASSPWAGEYGYTF. The DNA for the CDR3 is TGTGCCAGCAGCCCCTGGGCAGGGGAGTATGGCTACACCTTC.

This clonotype came up many times. This CDR3 reads CASSFSGQETQYF. Here the CDR3 DNA reads TGTGCCAGCAGCTTTAGCGGACAAGAGACCCAGTACTTC. The rearrangement links TRBV7-2 to TRBJ2-5; tentative D call: TRBD2 (6 bases). The CDR3 runs 13 residues. CDR1 is SGHTA and CDR2 is FQGNSA in the germline V gene. Trimming stripped 3 bases from V and 2 bases from J, with 7 bases between.

The chain employs TRBV28 and TRBJ1-1; D call uncertain. This CDR3 is built from 13 residues. CDR1 and CDR2 (germline): MDHEN, SYDVKM. V lost 5 bases and J 5 bases, leaving 12 bases between the germline ends. The CDR3 nucleotides are TGTGCCAGCAGTCCCGGAGGGCGAACTGAAGCTTTCTTT. Its protein product is CASSPGGRTEAFF.

This clonotype was seen ten or more times. The chain uses TRBV7-2 and TRBJ2-1; D is perhaps TRBD1 or TRBD2 (5 bases each). The V end lost 0 bases, the J end lost 7 bases, and 10 bases lay between the germline ends. The length of the CDR3 is 14 residues. The germline V gene has CDR1 SGHTA and CDR2 FQGNSA. CDR3 region: CASSLAGTRNEQFF. The CDR3 nucleotides are TGTGCCAGCAGCTTAGCGGGGACGCGGAATGAGCAGTTCTTC.

As regards this clonotype: A read error may produce the germline difference seen at one junction end. This chain uses TRBV29-1 with TRBJ2-3, with 12 bases fitting TRBD2. This CDR3 is built from 16 residues. Per the germline V gene, CDR1 is SQVTM and CDR2 is ANQGSEA. The CDR3 region is CSVEGSLAGGSDTQYF. The DNA of the CDR3 is TGCAGCGTCGAAGGGTCCCTAGCGGGGGGGTCAGATACGCAGTATTTT.

This clonotype was recorded at least ten times. The chain joins TRBV7-2 to TRBJ2-5; TRBD2 agrees at 16 bases. CDR3 length: 16 amino acids. V lost 5 bases, J lost 9 bases, and 9 bases stayed unmatched. Germline CDR1 is SGHTA and CDR2 is FQGNSA. CDR3 residues: CASSPGTSGGAEAQYF. The CDR3 DNA follows: TGTGCCAGCAGCCCTGGGACTAGCGGGGGGGCGGAGGCCCAGTACTTC.

This clonotype was seen ten or more times. CDR3 coding DNA: TGTGCCAGCAGCTCCCCCCGGGACGGGACCTACGAGCAGTACTTC. Its translation: CASSSPRDGTYEQYF. V usage is TRBV7-9 and J usage is TRBJ2-7; D possibly matches TRBD1 or TRBD2 (5 bases each). Deletions cut 4 bases from V and 2 bases from J, with 15 bases between. CDR1 and CDR2 (germline): SEHNR, FQNEAQ (reference sequence). The CDR3 is 15 amino acids.

Concerning this clonotype itself: This could be a read error, since a much larger clone is one nucleotide away. The V and J genes are TRBV7-2 and TRBJ2-7; D is possibly TRBD1 or TRBD2 (6 bases each). Trimming left V 5 bases short and J 4 bases short, with 21 bases between. Germline CDR1 is SGHTA and CDR2 is FQGNSA. The CDR3 spans 16 residues. The CDR3 DNA sequence: TGTGCCAGCAGCCCAGTGGGGGGCCTTCTCGGGTACGAGCAGTACTTC. This gives the protein CASSPVGGLLGYEQYF. The entire variable domain, with the rest obtained from reference TRBV7-2 and TRBJ2-7, is as follows: GAGVSQSPSNKVTEKGKDVELRCDPISGHTALYWYRQSLGQGLEFLIYFQGNSAPDKSGLPSDRFSAERTGGSVSTLTIQRTQQEDSAVYLCASSPVGGLLGYEQYFGPGTRLTVT.

The V gene is TRBV9, the J gene TRBJ2-7; 8 bases fit TRBD1. The CDR3 runs 14 residues. The junction had 9 bases not matched to a gene; V was cut back by 4 bases and J by 6 bases. Per the germline V gene, CDR1 is SGDLS and CDR2 is YYNGEE. CDR3 amino acids: CASSSIDRGSEQYF. For the CDR3, the DNA is TGTGCCAGCAGCTCAATCGACAGGGGAAGCGAGCAGTACTTC.

Ten or more counts support this clonotype. The DNA of the CDR3 is TGTGCCAGCAGTCCTAACCGGGTCCCCTCCTACGAGCAGTACTTC. Protein sequence: CASSPNRVPSYEQYF. This chain uses TRBV7-9 with TRBJ2-7; D gene ambiguous. The germline gives CDR1 SEHNR, CDR2 FQNEAQ (reference sequence). The CDR3 contains 15 residues. Trimming took off 6 bases at V and 0 bases at J, with 15 bases between the two ends.

The chain recombines TRBV5-1 with TRBJ1-5, with D possibly being TRBD1 (6 bases). CDR3 length: 15 residues. Trimming took 0 bases from V and 3 from J, leaving 10 bases between them. CDR1 and CDR2 from the germline V gene are SGHRS and YFSETQ. CDR3 amino acids: CASSLVTGTNQPQHF. The CDR3 nucleotides read TGCGCCAGCAGCTTGGTGACAGGCACCAATCAGCCCCAGCATTTT.

This clonotype has a handful of counts. The chain joins TRBV7-9 to TRBJ2-3, with D possibly being TRBD2 (7 bases). Germline V lookup: CDR1 SEHNR, CDR2 FQNEAQ (reference sequence). This CDR3 has 15 residues. Deletions cut 3 bases from V and 0 bases from J, with 10 bases between. CDR3 loop: CASSLRGRSTDTQYF. For the CDR3, the DNA is TGTGCCAGCAGCTTGCGGGGGCGAAGCACAGATACGCAGTATTTT.

Concerning this clonotype: A read error may be the cause here, since a much bigger clone is one base away. J is TRBJ2-7 and V is TRBV6-6; TRBD1 agrees at 7 bases. V gave up 6 bases and J gave up 12 bases; unmatched junction bases: 8. Germline assignment: CDR1 MNHNY and CDR2 SVGAGI (reference sequence). The CDR3 has 11 amino acids. In nucleotides, the CDR3 is TGTGCCAGCAGCTGGGACAGCCGGCGGTACTTC. Its protein product is CASSWDSRRYF.

V usage is TRBV5-1 and J usage is TRBJ2-7, with D uncertain. CDR1 and CDR2 (germline): SGHRS, YFSETQ. The V end lost 2 bases, the J end lost 2 bases, and 14 bases lay between the germline ends. The CDR3 runs 15 residues. The CDR3: CASSLNSLGAYEQYF. The CDR3, as DNA: TGCGCCAGCAGCTTAAATAGTCTTGGGGCCTACGAGCAGTACTTC. The full variable domain, with the rest looked up from reference TRBV5-1 and TRBJ2-7, is KAGVTQTPRYLIKTRGQQVTLSCSPISGHRSVSWYQQTPGQGLQFLFEYFSETQRNKGNFPGRFSGRQFSNSRSEMNVSTLELGDSALYLCASSLNSLGAYEQYFGPGTRLTVT.

This clonotype was detected ten times or more. The chain couples TRBV7-2 to TRBJ1-2, with D possibly being TRBD1 (5 bases). The V gene lost 2 bases and the J gene lost 0 bases, with 10 bases spanning the gap. The germline CDR1 and CDR2 sequences are SGHTA and FQGNSA. This CDR3 is built from 15 residues. The CDR3: CASSLFGAPNYGYTF. The CDR3 bases are TGTGCCAGCAGCTTATTCGGGGCCCCTAACTATGGCTACACCTTC.

A few counts support this clonotype. The chain joins TRBV2 to TRBJ1-1, with D unresolved. The CDR3 totals 13 residues. Trimming pared 11 bases from V and 0 bases from J, leaving 13 bases between. CDR1 and CDR2 from the germline V gene are SNHLY and FYNNEI. The CDR3 bases are TGTGCCGAGTCAGTGGTGATGAACACTGAAGCTTTCTTT. As protein: CAESVVMNTEAFF.

The chain is built from TRBV6-2 or TRBV6-3 and TRBJ2-1; D is perhaps TRBD1 or TRBD2 (5 bases each). Germline V gene sequence: CDR1 MNHEY, CDR2 SVGEGT. The CDR3 covers 15 residues. V lost 4 bases and J 7 bases, leaving 17 bases between the germline ends. CDR3 coding DNA: TGTGCCAGCAGTTCCCCCCCGGGACGCCGGAATGAGCAGTTCTTC. Its protein product is CASSSPPGRRNEQFF.

This clonotype was observed many times. The V call is TRBV7-2, the J call TRBJ2-7, with unresolved D. The CDR3 extends over 14 amino acids. Trimming stripped 6 bases from V and 6 bases from J, with 18 bases between. Germline CDR1 is SGHTA and CDR2 is FQGNSA. CDR3 DNA sequence: TGTGCCAGCAGTCTATTGAACGGGCCCATCGAGCAGTACTTC. Its translation: CASSLLNGPIEQYF.

This clonotype was counted at least ten times. The gene calls are TRBV7-9 and TRBJ1-2; D possibly corresponds to TRBD1 (5 bases). CDR3 length equals 13 residues. Germline V gene lookup returns CDR1 SEHNR and CDR2 FQNEAQ (reference sequence). Trimming took off 7 bases at V and 4 bases at J, with 13 bases between the two ends. The CDR3 region is CASTTPGTYGYTF. The CDR3 coding sequence is TGTGCCAGCACTACGCCCGGGACCTATGGCTACACCTTC.

This chain connects TRBV20-1 to TRBJ1-1; unclear D gene. Per germline, CDR1 DFQATT and CDR2 SNEGSKA (reference sequence). The CDR3 covers 12 residues. The V gene lost 7 bases and the J gene lost 2 bases, with 11 bases spanning the gap. The CDR3 nucleotides read TGCAGTGTTAATCCGGGTAACACTGAAGCTTTCTTT. It codes for CSVNPGNTEAFF.

The table lists this clonotype with many counts. The chain uses TRBV7-9 and TRBJ1-1; D may be TRBD1 (5 bases). Trimming stripped 7 bases from V and 2 bases from J, with 17 bases between. There are 15 residues in the CDR3. CDR1 is SEHNR, CDR2 FQNEAQ, per germline (reference sequence). CDR3 region: CASTRTGGRNTEAFF. The DNA for the CDR3 is TGTGCCAGCACCAGGACGGGGGGTCGAAACACTGAAGCTTTCTTT. The variable domain in full, completed from reference TRBV7-9 and TRBJ1-1, reads DTGVSQNPRHKITKRGQNVTFRCDPISEHNRLYWYRQTLGQGPEFLTYFQNEAQLEKSRLLSDRFSAERPKGSFSTLEIQRTEQGDSAMYLCASTRTGGRNTEAFFGQGTRLTVV.

A note on this clonotype: This may stem from a read error, because a much larger clone lies one nucleotide away. The chain has TRBV4-1 and TRBJ1-3; no clear D gene. The CDR3 runs to 14 residues. The germline CDR1 and CDR2 sequences are MGHRA and YSYEKL. The DNA of the CDR3 is TGCGCCAGCAGACCCGGACTAACCGGGAACACCATACATTTT. It yields the protein CASRPGLTGNTIHF.

This clonotype was seen repeatedly, ten times or more. The V call is TRBV7-9, the J call TRBJ1-5; maybe TRBD1 (5 bases). Per germline, CDR1 SEHNR and CDR2 FQNEAQ (reference sequence). The length of the CDR3 is 14 residues. The V gene lost 4 bases and the J gene lost 1 base, with 8 bases spanning the gap. CDR3: CASSWDRSNQPQHF. CDR3 nucleotide sequence: TGTGCCAGCAGCTGGGACCGGAGCAATCAGCCCCAGCATTTT.

This clonotype was found many times. J is TRBJ1-1 and V is TRBV28, with a tentative D call TRBD1 (5 bases). Germline CDR1 is MDHEN and CDR2 is SYDVKM. The V gene lost 7 bases and the J gene lost 7 bases, with 22 bases spanning the gap. This CDR3 spans 15 amino acids. CDR3 DNA: TGTGCCAGCACCGCCGCCCGAGGGACGAGGAGTGAAGCTTTCTTT. It codes for CASTAARGTRSEAFF.

The sample holds one count of this clonotype. The CDR3 sequence: CASSTDRGFNEKLFF. In DNA form, the CDR3 reads TGTGCCAGTAGTACCGACAGGGGGTTCAATGAAAAACTGTTTTTT. J is TRBJ1-4 and V is TRBV19, with 9 bases that match TRBD1. Germline V gene lookup returns CDR1 LNHDA and CDR2 SQIVND (reference sequence). CDR3 length equals 15 residues. V shed 4 bases, J shed 5 bases, and the junction held 5 bases outside the gene matches.

This chain connects TRBV11-2 to TRBJ1-1; 7 bases align to TRBD1. The J segment lost 5 bases and the V segment lost 7 bases, leaving 10 bases of the junction unmatched. CDR3 length equals 14 residues. Germline V gene sequence: CDR1 SGHAT, CDR2 FQNNGV. The CDR3 region is CASTVTGPYTEAFF. DNA for the CDR3: TGTGCCAGCACGGTGACAGGGCCGTATACTGAAGCTTTCTTT.

For this clonotype: A read error is possible here, since a much larger clone lies one base away. The chain couples TRBV28 to TRBJ2-1; 9 bases match TRBD2. The germline gives CDR1 MDHEN, CDR2 SYDVKM. CDR3 length: 15 residues. V shed 6 bases and J 10 bases; nucleotides not matched to a gene: 13. CDR3: CASSSTGLALDEQFF. CDR3 coding DNA: TGTGCCAGCAGCTCGACGGGACTAGCCTTAGACGAGCAGTTCTTC.